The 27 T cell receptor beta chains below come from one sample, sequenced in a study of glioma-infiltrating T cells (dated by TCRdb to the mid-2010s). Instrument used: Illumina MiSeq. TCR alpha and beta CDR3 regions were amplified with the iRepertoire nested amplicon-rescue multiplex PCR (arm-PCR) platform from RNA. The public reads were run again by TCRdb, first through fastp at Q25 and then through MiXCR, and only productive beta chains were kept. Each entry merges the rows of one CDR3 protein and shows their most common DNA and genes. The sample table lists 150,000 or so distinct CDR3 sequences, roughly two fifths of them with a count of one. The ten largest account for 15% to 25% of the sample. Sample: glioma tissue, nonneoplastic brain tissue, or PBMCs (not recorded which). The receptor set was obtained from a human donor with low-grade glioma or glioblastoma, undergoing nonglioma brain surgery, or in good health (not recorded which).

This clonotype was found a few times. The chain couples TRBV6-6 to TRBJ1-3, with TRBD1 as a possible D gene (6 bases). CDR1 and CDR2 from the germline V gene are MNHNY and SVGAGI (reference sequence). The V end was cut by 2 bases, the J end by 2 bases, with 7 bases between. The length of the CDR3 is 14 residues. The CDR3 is CASSYGGPGNTIYF. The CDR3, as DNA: TGTGCCAGCAGTTACGGGGGGCCTGGAAACACCATATATTTT.

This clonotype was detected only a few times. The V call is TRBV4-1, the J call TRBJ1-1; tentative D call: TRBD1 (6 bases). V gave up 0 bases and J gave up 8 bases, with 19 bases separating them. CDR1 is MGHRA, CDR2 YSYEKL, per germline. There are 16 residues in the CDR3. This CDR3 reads CASSQDRWGGAAEAFF. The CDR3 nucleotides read TGCGCCAGCAGCCAAGATAGATGGGGGGGGGCAGCGGAAGCTTTCTTT.

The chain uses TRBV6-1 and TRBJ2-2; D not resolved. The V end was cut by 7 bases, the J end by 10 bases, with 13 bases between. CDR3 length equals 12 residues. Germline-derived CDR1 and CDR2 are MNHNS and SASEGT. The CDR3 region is CASNLGYEELFF. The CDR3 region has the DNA TGTGCCAGCAATCTGGGGTATGAGGAGCTGTTTTTT.

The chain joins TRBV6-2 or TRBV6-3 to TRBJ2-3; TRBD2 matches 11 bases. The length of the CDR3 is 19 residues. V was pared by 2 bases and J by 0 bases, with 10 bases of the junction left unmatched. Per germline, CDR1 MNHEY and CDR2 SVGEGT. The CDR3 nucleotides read TGTGCCAGCAGTTACCGAACTAGCGGGAGTTACACTAGCACAGATACGCAGTATTTT. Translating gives CASSYRTSGSYTSTDTQYF.

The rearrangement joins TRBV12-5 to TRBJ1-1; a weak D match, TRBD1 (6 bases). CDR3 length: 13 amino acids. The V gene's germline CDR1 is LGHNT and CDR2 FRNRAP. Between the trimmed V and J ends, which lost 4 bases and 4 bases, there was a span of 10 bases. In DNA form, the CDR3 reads TGTGCTAGTGGTTCCCAGGGGAGCACTGAAGCTTTCTTT. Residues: CASGSQGSTEAFF.

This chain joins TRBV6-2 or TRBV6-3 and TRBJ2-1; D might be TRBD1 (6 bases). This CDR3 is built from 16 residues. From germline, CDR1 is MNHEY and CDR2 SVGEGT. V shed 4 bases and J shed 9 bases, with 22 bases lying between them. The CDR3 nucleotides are TGTGCCAGCAGTTCAGCGCGTCTGGACAGCTTAACTGAGCAGTTCTTC. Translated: CASSSARLDSLTEQFF.

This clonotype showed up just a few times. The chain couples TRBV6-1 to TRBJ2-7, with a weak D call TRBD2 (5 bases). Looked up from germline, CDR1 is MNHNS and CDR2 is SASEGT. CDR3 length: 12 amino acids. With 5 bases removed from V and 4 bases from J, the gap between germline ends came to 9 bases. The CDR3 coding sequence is TGTGCCAGCAGTTTCCGGGGTTACGAGCAGTACTTC. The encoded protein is CASSFRGYEQYF.

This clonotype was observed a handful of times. In DNA, the CDR3 is TGTGCCAGCAGCTCCTTAGTCCGGTCCCCTACCCAGTACTTC. This sequence encodes CASSSLVRSPTQYF. V is TRBV7-2 and J is TRBJ2-5; D unclear. Trimming shortened V by 4 bases and J by 8 bases, and 17 bases separated the two germline ends. The CDR3 totals 14 residues. Germline V gene lookup returns CDR1 SGHTA and CDR2 FQGNSA. Variable domain in full (rest from reference TRBV7-2 and TRBJ2-5): GAGVSQSPSNKVTEKGKDVELRCDPISGHTALYWYRQSLGQGLEFLIYFQGNSAPDKSGLPSDRFSAERTGGSVSTLTIQRTQQEDSAVYLCASSSLVRSPTQYFGPGTRLLVL.

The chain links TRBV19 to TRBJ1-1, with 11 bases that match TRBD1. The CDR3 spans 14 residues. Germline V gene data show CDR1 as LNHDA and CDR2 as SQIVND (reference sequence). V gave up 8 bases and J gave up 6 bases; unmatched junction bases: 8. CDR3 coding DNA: TGTGCCAGTGCTCCGGGACAGGGGGATCCTGAAGCTTTCTTT. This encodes CASAPGQGDPEAFF. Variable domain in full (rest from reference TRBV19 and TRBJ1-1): DGGITQSPKYLFRKEGQNVTLSCEQNLNHDAMYWYRQDPGQGLRLIYYSQIVNDFQKGDIAEGYSVSREKKESFPLTVTSAQKNPTAFYLCASAPGQGDPEAFFGQGTRLTVV.

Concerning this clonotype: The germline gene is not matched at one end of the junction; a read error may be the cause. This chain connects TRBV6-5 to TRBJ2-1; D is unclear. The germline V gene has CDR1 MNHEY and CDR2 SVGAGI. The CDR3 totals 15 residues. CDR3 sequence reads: CASPRSRLPGNEQFF. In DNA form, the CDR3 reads TGTGCCAGCCCGAGAAGCCGACTCCCAGGCAATGAGCAGTTTTTC.

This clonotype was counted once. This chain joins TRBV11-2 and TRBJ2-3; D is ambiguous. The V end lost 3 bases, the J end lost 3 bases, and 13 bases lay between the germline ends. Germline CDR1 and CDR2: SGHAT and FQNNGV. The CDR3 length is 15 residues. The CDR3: CASSFAASSTDTQYF. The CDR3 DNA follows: TGTGCCAGCAGCTTCGCAGCCTCCAGTACAGATACGCAGTATTTT.

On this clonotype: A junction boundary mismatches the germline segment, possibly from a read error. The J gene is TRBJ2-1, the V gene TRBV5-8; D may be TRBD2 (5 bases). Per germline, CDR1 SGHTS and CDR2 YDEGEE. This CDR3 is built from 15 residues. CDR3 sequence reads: CASSFGGRAYDEQFF. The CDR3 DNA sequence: TGTGCCAGCAGCTTTGGAGGACGGGCCTACGATGAGCAGTTCTTC.

CDR3 bases: TGTGCCTGGAATTTGCAGGCTGCGAACACTGAAGCTTTCTTT. This encodes CAWNLQAANTEAFF. The chain is built from TRBV30 and TRBJ1-1; D is uncertain. The germline V gene encodes CDR1 GTSNPN and CDR2 SVGIG (reference sequence). CDR3 size: 14 residues. V lost 4 bases to trimming and J lost 1 base, with 13 bases between them.

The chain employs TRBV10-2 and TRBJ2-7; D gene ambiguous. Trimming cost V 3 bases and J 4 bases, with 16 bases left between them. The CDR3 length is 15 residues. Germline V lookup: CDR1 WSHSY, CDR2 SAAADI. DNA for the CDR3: TGCGCCAGCAGTGAAGGTCTGAATTACGGGTACGAGCAGTACTTC. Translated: CASSEGLNYGYEQYF.

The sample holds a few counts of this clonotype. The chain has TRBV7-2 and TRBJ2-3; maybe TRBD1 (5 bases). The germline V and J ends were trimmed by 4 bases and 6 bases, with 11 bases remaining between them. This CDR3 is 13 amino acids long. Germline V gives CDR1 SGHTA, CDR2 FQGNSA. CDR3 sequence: CASSSRAGDTQYF. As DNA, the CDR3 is TGTGCCAGCAGCTCCAGGGCCGGGGATACGCAGTATTTT.

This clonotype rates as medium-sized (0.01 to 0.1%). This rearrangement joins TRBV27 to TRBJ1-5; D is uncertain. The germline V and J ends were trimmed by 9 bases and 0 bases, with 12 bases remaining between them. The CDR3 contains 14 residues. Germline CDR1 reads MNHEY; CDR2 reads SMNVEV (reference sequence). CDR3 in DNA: TGTGCCAGGGGTCCACAGTATAGCAATCAGCCCCAGCATTTT. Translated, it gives CARGPQYSNQPQHF.

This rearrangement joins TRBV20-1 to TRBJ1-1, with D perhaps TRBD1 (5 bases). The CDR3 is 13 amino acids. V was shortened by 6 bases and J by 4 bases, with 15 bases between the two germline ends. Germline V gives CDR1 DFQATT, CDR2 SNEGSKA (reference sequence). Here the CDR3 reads CSAQPGSSTEAFF. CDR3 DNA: TGCAGTGCCCAGCCAGGGTCTAGCACTGAAGCTTTCTTT.

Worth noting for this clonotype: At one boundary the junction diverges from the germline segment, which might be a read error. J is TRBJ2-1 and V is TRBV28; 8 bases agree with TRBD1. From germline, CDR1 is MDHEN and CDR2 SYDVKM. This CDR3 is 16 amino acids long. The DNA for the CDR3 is TGCGCCAGCAGCCAAAGGACAGGGATCGCCTACAATGAGCAGTTCTTC. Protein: CASSQRTGIAYNEQFF.

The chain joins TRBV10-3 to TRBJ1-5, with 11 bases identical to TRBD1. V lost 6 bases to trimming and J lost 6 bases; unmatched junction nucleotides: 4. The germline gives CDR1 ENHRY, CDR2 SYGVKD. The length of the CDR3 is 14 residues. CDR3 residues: CAISSGTGGQPQHF. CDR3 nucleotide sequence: TGTGCCATCAGCTCCGGGACAGGGGGTCAGCCCCAGCATTTT.

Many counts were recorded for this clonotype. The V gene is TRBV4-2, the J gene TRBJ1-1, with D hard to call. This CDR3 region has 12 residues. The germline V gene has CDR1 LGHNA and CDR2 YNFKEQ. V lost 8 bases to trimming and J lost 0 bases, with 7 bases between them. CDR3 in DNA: TGTGCCAGCGGACGGATGAACACTGAAGCTTTCTTT. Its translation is CASGRMNTEAFF.

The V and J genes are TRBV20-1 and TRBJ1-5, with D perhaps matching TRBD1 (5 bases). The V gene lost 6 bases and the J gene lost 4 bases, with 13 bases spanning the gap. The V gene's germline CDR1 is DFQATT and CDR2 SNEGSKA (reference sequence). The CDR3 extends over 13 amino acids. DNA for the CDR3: TGCAGTGCGGCGACAGAATATAATCAGCCCCAGCATTTT. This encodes CSAATEYNQPQHF.

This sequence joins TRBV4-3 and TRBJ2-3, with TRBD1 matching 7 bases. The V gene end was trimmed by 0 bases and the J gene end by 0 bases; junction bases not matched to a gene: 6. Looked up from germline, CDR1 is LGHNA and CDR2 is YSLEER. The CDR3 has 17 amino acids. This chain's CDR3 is CASSQDRGPTSTDTQYF. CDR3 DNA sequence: TGCGCCAGCAGCCAAGATAGGGGGCCTACTAGCACAGATACGCAGTATTTT.

The CDR3 bases are TGTGCCAGCAGCCCAAACGGGGGGATTGCCTACGAGCAGTACTTC. It yields the protein CASSPNGGIAYEQYF. The rearrangement uses TRBV11-1 and TRBJ2-7; 7 nucleotides match TRBD2. The length of the CDR3 is 15 residues. CDR1 and CDR2 (germline): SGHAT, FQDESV (reference sequence). V shed 5 bases, J shed 2 bases, and the junction held 9 bases outside the gene matches. The full variable domain, with the rest looked up from reference TRBV11-1 and TRBJ2-7, is EAEVAQSPRYKITEKSQAVAFWCDPISGHATLYWYRQILGQGPELLVQFQDESVVDDSQLPKDRFSAERLKGVDSTLKIQPAELGDSAMYLCASSPNGGIAYEQYFGPGTRLTVT.

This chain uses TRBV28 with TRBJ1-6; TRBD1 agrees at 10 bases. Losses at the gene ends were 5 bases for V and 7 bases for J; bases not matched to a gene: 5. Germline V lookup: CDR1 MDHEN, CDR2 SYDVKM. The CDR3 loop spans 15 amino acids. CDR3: CASSTTGQGNSPLHF. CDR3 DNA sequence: TGTGCCAGCAGTACGACGGGACAGGGGAATTCACCCCTCCACTTT.

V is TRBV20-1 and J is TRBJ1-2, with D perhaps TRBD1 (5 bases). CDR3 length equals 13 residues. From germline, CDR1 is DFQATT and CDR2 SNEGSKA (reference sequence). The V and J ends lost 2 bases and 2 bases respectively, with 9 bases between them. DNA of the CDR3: TGCAGTGCTAGATCGTCAGGGAACTATGGCTACACCTTC. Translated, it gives CSARSSGNYGYTF.

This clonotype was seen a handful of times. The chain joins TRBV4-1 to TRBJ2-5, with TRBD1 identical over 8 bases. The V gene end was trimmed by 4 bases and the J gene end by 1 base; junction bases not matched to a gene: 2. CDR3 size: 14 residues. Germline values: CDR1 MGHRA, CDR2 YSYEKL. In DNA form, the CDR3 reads TGCGCCAGCAGCCCAGGACAGGGCCAAGAGACCCAGTACTTC. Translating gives CASSPGQGQETQYF.

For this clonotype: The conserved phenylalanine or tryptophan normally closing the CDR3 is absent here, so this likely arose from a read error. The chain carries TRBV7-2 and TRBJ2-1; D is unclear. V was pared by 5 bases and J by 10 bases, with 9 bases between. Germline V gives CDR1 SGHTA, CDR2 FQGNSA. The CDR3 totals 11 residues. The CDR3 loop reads CASSLGVEQFL. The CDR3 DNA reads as TGTGCCAGCAGCCTTGGTGTGGAGCAGTTCCTC.